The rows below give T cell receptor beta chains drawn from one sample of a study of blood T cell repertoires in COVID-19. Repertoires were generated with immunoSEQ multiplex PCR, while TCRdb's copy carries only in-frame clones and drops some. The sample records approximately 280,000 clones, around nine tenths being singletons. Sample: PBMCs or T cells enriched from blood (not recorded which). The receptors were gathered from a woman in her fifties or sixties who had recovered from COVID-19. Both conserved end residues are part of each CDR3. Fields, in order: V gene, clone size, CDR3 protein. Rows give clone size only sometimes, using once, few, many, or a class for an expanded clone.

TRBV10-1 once CASSEGPRGNTEAFF
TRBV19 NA CASSIDHGRYNEQFF
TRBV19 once CASRDSLYSYEQYF
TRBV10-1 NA CASSEAGLNSPLHF
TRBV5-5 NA CASSSPTGVSANVLFRYTF
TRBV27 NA CASSSGTSTDTQYF
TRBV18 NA CASSPADRGSTDTQYF
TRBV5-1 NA CASSRTGRVYGYTF
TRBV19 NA CASNDRANSGNTIYF
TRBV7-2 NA CASSFYLTGSNGYTF
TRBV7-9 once CASSLADLGTNEKLFF
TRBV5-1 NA CASSLGAISYNEQFF
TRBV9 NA CASSPVGGTNEKLFF
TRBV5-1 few CASSPQGQGAYGYTF
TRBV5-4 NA CASSFGTGGQDEQYF
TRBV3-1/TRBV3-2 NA CASSQEGGSPLHF
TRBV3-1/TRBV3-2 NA CASSQEVQVSEAFF
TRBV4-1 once CASSQEQRRGTEAFF
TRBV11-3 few CASSMAGGGYYGYTF
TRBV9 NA CASSVVPGQGTYGYTF
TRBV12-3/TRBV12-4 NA CASSLSLSPLHF
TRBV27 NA CASSLGNSPLHF
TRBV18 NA CASSPRRGPDTQYF
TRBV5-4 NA CASSRVSSGVYEQYF
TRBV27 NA CASSLRGLAAEQFF
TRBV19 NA CASSIGGQNTIYF
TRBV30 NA CAWTRGTEAFF
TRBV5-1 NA CASSLGGGASNEKLFF
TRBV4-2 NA CASSRAEEQFF
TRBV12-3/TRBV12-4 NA CASGAGTGYGYTF
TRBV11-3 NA CASSFGTGASYEQYF
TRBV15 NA CATSRVDGGSRYEQYF
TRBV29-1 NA CSVLAGTKAFF
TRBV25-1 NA CASSEWVASGRVNEQFF
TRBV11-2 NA CASSSGTPPYEQYF
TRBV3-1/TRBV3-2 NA CASSFLAGDEQYF
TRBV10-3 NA CAISDRGYEQYF
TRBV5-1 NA CASSSTENSPLHF
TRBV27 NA CASKPGQGYQPQHF
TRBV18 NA CASSLARGDTEAFF
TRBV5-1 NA CASTPWTGGSEKLFF
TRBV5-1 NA CASSWLIGGNSPLHF
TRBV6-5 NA CASRPGTGGNSPLHF
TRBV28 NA CASSLGLQGADTQYF
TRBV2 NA CASSAQQETQYF
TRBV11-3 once CASSFSNSPLHF
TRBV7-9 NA CASSSGTSRTDTQYF
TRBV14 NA CASSWTRSTYEQYF
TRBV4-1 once CASSRGTGDDTEAFF
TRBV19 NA CASSWDRVNQPQHF